These 14 T cell receptor beta chains came from one sample sequenced in a study of blood T cells in healthy people across ages. Primers used in a second PCR of about 7 to 12 cycles were a sample-barcoded 5' primer and a J-beta primer mix. TCRdb used MiXCR to reprocess the 5' RACE reads, holding one entry per CDR3 protein. Of 780,000 or so distinct CDR3 sequences listed, approximately 53% are singletons. Material for sequencing was blood. The receptors shown here come from a man between 35 and 55 years old in good health.

This rearrangement joins TRBV3-1 to TRBJ2-2; 9 bases line up with TRBD1. The CDR3 extends over 15 amino acids. V lost 4 bases, J lost 2 bases, and 2 bases stayed unmatched. CDR1 is LGHDT, CDR2 YNNKEL, per germline (reference sequence). The chain's CDR3 is CASSPTGGNTGELFF. CDR3 coding DNA: TGTGCCAGCAGCCCCACAGGGGGCAACACCGGGGAGCTGTTTTTT. The full variable domain, with the rest looked up from reference TRBV3-1 and TRBJ2-2, is DTAVSQTPKYLVTQMGNDKSIKCEQNLGHDTMYWYKQDSKKFLKIMFSYNNKELIINETVPNRFSPKSPDKAHLNLHINSLELGDSAVYFCASSPTGGNTGELFFGEGSRLTVL.

The table lists this clonotype with a few counts. The J gene is TRBJ2-7, the V gene TRBV11-3; tentatively, D is TRBD1 (5 bases). The CDR3 extends over 14 amino acids. V lost 5 bases and J 9 bases, leaving 20 bases between the germline ends. Germline values: CDR1 SGHNT, CDR2 YENEEA. CDR3 in amino acids: CASSGGRARSRQYF. Written as DNA, the CDR3 is TGTGCCAGCAGCGGCGGCAGGGCTCGCTCCCGGCAGTACTTC.

The sample holds one count of this clonotype. The V call is TRBV7-6, the J call TRBJ1-1; no definite D call. This CDR3 has 15 residues. The germline gives CDR1 SGHVS, CDR2 FNYEAQ. Trimming removed 1 base at V and 1 base at J, with 10 bases between. This CDR3 is CASSLEVVTNTEAFF. CDR3 coding DNA: TGTGCCAGCAGCTTAGAGGTAGTGACGAACACTGAAGCTTTCTTT.

In this sample, this clonotype turned up a few times. The CDR3 protein is CASSFSDGERSGYTF. The CDR3, as DNA: TGTGCCAGCAGCTTCTCGGACGGAGAAAGATCGGGCTACACCTTC. The chain couples TRBV5-5 to TRBJ1-2; D unresolved. Germline CDR1 is SGHKS and CDR2 is YYEKEE (reference sequence). V was shortened by 2 bases and J by 8 bases, with 19 bases between the two germline ends. The CDR3 extends over 15 amino acids.

In DNA form, the CDR3 reads TGCAGCGTGTTACTGGCAGGCCAAACACCGGAAGAGCAGTACTTC. Encoded protein: CSVLLAGQTPEEQYF. The chain has TRBV29-1 and TRBJ2-7; D is unclear. Germline V gives CDR1 SQVTM, CDR2 ANQGSEA. The CDR3 sequence is 15 residues long. The V gene lost 6 bases and the J gene lost 7 bases, with 25 bases spanning the gap.

This chain joins TRBV5-1 and TRBJ2-5, with 8 nucleotides matching TRBD1. The CDR3 totals 18 residues. Germline V CDR1 and CDR2: SGHRS, YFSETQ. The junction had 24 bases not matched to a gene; V was cut back by 3 bases and J by 11 bases. This chain's CDR3 is CASSSPADREKLDNEQYF. In nucleotides, the CDR3 is TGCGCCAGCAGCTCCCCAGCGGACAGGGAGAAACTAGACAATGAGCAGTACTTC. The full variable domain, its missing parts supplied by reference TRBV5-1 and TRBJ2-5, is KAGVTQTPRYLIKTRGQQVTLSCSPISGHRSVSWYQQTPGQGLQFLFEYFSETQRNKGNFPGRFSGRQFSNSRSEMNVSTLELGDSALYLCASSSPADREKLDNEQYFGPGTRLLVL.

The rearrangement links TRBV6-1 to TRBJ2-5; 7 bases map to TRBD1. From germline, CDR1 is MNHNS and CDR2 SASEGT. The CDR3 runs to 20 residues. Trimming took 5 bases from V and 2 from J; bases not matched to a gene: 23. Here the CDR3 DNA reads TGTGCCAGCAGTACCCCGGGACAGTTGGCTCGGACCTTGTGGCAAGAGACCCAGTACTTC. It translates to CASSTPGQLARTLWQETQYF.

In its sample, this clonotype was seen once. The chain joins TRBV6-2 or TRBV6-3 to TRBJ2-5; 9 bases line up with TRBD2. The CDR3 loop spans 17 amino acids. V gave up 8 bases and J gave up 11 bases; unmatched junction bases: 24. Germline V CDR1 and CDR2: MNHEY, SVGEGT. The CDR3 protein is CASSPIPLAGTHNEQYF. CDR3 sequence (DNA): TGTGCCAGCTCTCCTATCCCGCTAGCGGGAACCCACAATGAGCAGTACTTC.

The rearrangement links TRBV7-2 to TRBJ2-7; possible D gene TRBD1, 6 bases. CDR1 is SGHTA and CDR2 is FQGNSA in the germline V gene. V gave up 3 bases and J gave up 2 bases, with 11 bases separating them. CDR3 length: 14 amino acids. The CDR3 region is CASSFRGETYEQYF. CDR3 DNA: TGTGCCAGCAGCTTCAGGGGCGAAACCTACGAGCAGTACTTC.

This clonotype has only a few counts. This chain joins TRBV2 and TRBJ2-6; the D gene is possibly TRBD2 (5 bases). CDR1 SNHLY and CDR2 FYNNEI come from the germline V gene. This CDR3 is built from 17 residues. Deletions cut 8 bases from V and 3 bases from J, with 20 bases between. CDR3 amino acids: CASGSGRTVFGANVLTF. CDR3 nucleotide sequence: TGTGCCAGCGGATCGGGTAGGACTGTCTTTGGGGCCAACGTCCTGACTTTC.

The J gene is TRBJ1-2, the V gene TRBV5-6; the D is unclear. Germline CDR1 is SGHDT and CDR2 is YYEEEE. The length of the CDR3 is 14 residues. V dropped 1 base and J dropped 7 bases, with 14 bases sitting between them. The CDR3 bases are TGTGCCAGCAGCTTGAGCCAGGCTTCGGGTGGCTACACCTTC. Protein product: CASSLSQASGGYTF.

The V call is TRBV28, the J call TRBJ2-2; TRBD2 aligns across 9 bases. The CDR3 spans 17 residues. V shed 2 bases and J 4 bases; nucleotides not matched to a gene: 8. Germline values: CDR1 MDHEN, CDR2 SYDVKM. The CDR3 DNA reads TGTGCCAGCAGTTTAGTTAGCGGGAGACTGGGCACCGGGGAGCTGTTTTTT. This codes for CASSLVSGRLGTGELFF.

Comments on this clonotype: With a much larger clone just one base away, this may be a read error. The J gene is TRBJ2-7, the V gene TRBV7-2; 9 bases map to TRBD2. V shed 8 bases, J shed 0 bases, and the junction held 8 bases outside the gene matches. From germline, CDR1 is SGHTA and CDR2 FQGNSA. The CDR3 totals 15 residues. Here the CDR3 reads CASAGGSGSSYEQYF. The CDR3, as DNA: TGTGCCAGCGCCGGGGGTAGCGGGAGCTCCTACGAGCAGTACTTC.

The chain recombines TRBV20-1 with TRBJ2-1; tentatively, D is TRBD2 (6 bases). Germline V gene sequence: CDR1 DFQATT, CDR2 SNEGSKA (reference sequence). This CDR3 has 15 amino acids. V lost 7 bases to trimming and J lost 7 bases, with 23 bases between them. The CDR3 is CSEVPGDFGGNEQFF. The CDR3 DNA is TGCAGTGAGGTTCCCGGGGACTTTGGGGGGAATGAGCAGTTCTTC.